These 11 T cell receptor beta chains originate from one sample sequenced in a study of T cell repertoires in cytomegalovirus infection. No antigen has been assigned to these receptors. TCRdb passed the reads through MiXCR, listing each CDR3 protein once. The profile shows about 69,000 distinct CDR3 sequences, 25% to 30% of them singletons. The sequencing here drew on CD8+ T cells from cultured PBMCs, taken from culture after CMV antigen stimulation. The receptors were gathered from a human donor in good health (CMV status not recorded). Some clones in this sample may be carry-over from other donors' samples.

The gene calls are TRBV5-4 and TRBJ1-5, with 10 bases matching TRBD1. V shed 1 base and J 3 bases; nucleotides not matched to a gene: 10. The CDR3 is made up of 18 amino acids. Germline values: CDR1 SGHNT, CDR2 YYREEE (reference sequence). CDR3 DNA sequence: TGTGCCAGCAGCTTGTCCCGGGGACAGGGGTCGCTCAATCAGCCCCAGCATTTT. This translates into CASSLSRGQGSLNQPQHF.

This clonotype was detected ten times or more. The chain links TRBV7-2 to TRBJ2-7; D is unclear. CDR1 SGHTA and CDR2 FQGNSA come from the germline V gene. The CDR3 spans 12 residues. V was shortened by 5 bases and J by 4 bases, with 9 bases between the two germline ends. CDR3 amino acids: CASSVGKYEQYF. CDR3 nucleotide sequence: TGTGCCAGCAGCGTAGGCAAATACGAGCAGTACTTC.

This clonotype was observed a handful of times. The genes are TRBV2 and TRBJ1-5; the D is unclear. Germline lookup yields CDR1 SNHLY and CDR2 FYNNEI. The CDR3 length is 14 residues. Trimming removed 10 bases from V and 4 bases from J, with 17 bases in between. The CDR3 region is CATTDTMTNQPQHF. As DNA, the CDR3 is TGTGCCACAACCGACACCATGACTAATCAGCCCCAGCATTTT.

The V and J genes are TRBV29-1 and TRBJ2-7; 7 bases match TRBD1. V gave up 6 bases and J gave up 2 bases; unmatched junction bases: 4. The germline V gene encodes CDR1 SQVTM and CDR2 ANQGSEA. The CDR3 sequence is 12 residues long. The DNA of the CDR3 is TGCAGCGTAGGACAGGACGCCTACGAGCAGTACTTC. This sequence encodes CSVGQDAYEQYF.

Many counts were recorded for this clonotype. This chain joins TRBV7-2 and TRBJ2-7, with D uncertain. Trimming left V 0 bases short and J 0 bases short, with 9 bases between. Per the germline V gene, CDR1 is SGHTA and CDR2 is FQGNSA. This CDR3 is built from 15 residues. The CDR3 spells CASSLAGGPSYEQYF. The CDR3 coding sequence is TGTGCCAGCAGCTTAGCGGGCGGACCCTCCTACGAGCAGTACTTC.

This clonotype has at least ten counts. V usage is TRBV6-1 and J usage is TRBJ2-1; a possible D gene is TRBD2 (5 bases). Germline V gives CDR1 MNHNS, CDR2 SASEGT. V lost 6 bases, J lost 9 bases, and 12 bases lay in between. The CDR3 length is 12 residues. The CDR3 region is CASRPAAGEQFF. Here the CDR3 DNA reads TGTGCCAGCAGGCCTGCGGCGGGTGAGCAGTTCTTC.

Details on this clonotype: This may be a read error, as it is one base from a much larger clone. The V call is TRBV7-6, the J call TRBJ1-2, with a possible D match to TRBD1 (6 bases). Germline values: CDR1 SGHVS, CDR2 FNYEAQ. With 2 bases removed from V and 13 bases from J, the gap between germline ends came to 29 bases. The CDR3 has 17 residues. The CDR3 is CASSLYGGHLLDGDFTF. CDR3 bases: TGTGCCAGCAGCTTATATGGGGGACACCTACTCGACGGGGACTTCACCTTC.

V gene TRBV12-3 or TRBV12-4 combines with J gene TRBJ2-5; no clear D gene. The CDR3 is made up of 13 amino acids. V was cut by 1 base and J by 10 bases, with 13 bases left in between. This CDR3 is CASSLGPSGYQYF. CDR3 sequence (DNA): TGTGCCAGCAGTTTAGGGCCCTCCGGTTACCAGTACTTC.

The chain has TRBV7-6 and TRBJ2-3; D may be TRBD1 or TRBD2 (5 bases each). Germline CDR1 reads SGHVS; CDR2 reads FNYEAQ. Trimming shortened V by 5 bases and J by 5 bases, and 17 bases separated the two germline ends. CDR3 length: 15 amino acids. In DNA form, the CDR3 reads TGTGCCAGCAGCCCCGGGACGGTGATGGAAGATACGCAGTATTTT. It encodes CASSPGTVMEDTQYF.

This clonotype was counted a few times. The V and J genes are TRBV5-1 and TRBJ1-1, with D hard to call. Germline V CDR1 and CDR2: SGHRS, YFSETQ. Trimming took 0 bases from V and 2 from J, leaving 8 bases between them. The CDR3 is made up of 14 amino acids. The CDR3 DNA reads as TGCGCCAGCAGCTTGGCCTCTAAAAACACTGAAGCTTTCTTT. Protein product: CASSLASKNTEAFF.

V and J are TRBV10-2 and TRBJ2-1; TRBD2 agrees at 13 bases. Per the germline V gene, CDR1 is WSHSY and CDR2 is SAAADI. Germline trimming cut 5 bases from V and 3 bases from J; bases unmatched to any gene: 4. CDR3 length: 16 amino acids. CDR3 sequence: CASSKTSGRFYNEQFF. The CDR3 region has the DNA TGCGCCAGCAGTAAGACTAGCGGGAGGTTCTACAATGAGCAGTTCTTC.